Reported below is one TCR beta chain. No antigen is known for it. The sample originates from a study of PD-1 blockade in classical Hodgkin lymphoma. Background on the study: It was nivolumab at 3 mg/kg, given intravenously every 2 weeks, that patients received. Overall study results and limits: Reasons behind the repertoire differences stay unclear, perhaps disease activity or earlier therapy.

Repertoires were generated with immunoSEQ multiplex PCR, while TCRdb's copy carries only in-frame clones and drops some. The table includes around 65,000 clones, around 88% detected once. After autologous stem cell transplantation all patients relapsed, and prior brentuximab vedotin exposure differed between cohorts. The clonotype comes from a human donor with classical Hodgkin lymphoma. Here the sequenced sample was peripheral blood mononuclear cells (PBMCs), taken at baseline.

CDR3 DNA: TGTGCCAGCAGCCAAGTACCTACCGAGATAGCGGGGCGCGACACTGAAGCTTTCTTT. Amino acid sequence: CASSQVPTEIAGRDTEAFF. This sequence joins TRBV14 and TRBJ1-1, with a possible D match to TRBD1 (5 bases). Germline lookup yields CDR1 SGHDN and CDR2 FVKESK. The CDR3 extends over 19 amino acids. V was cut by 1 base and J by 3 bases, with 24 bases left in between.